Below, 17 T cell receptor beta chains from the same sample are listed, as sequenced in a study of monozygotic twins with inflammatory bowel disease. No DNA is given; TCRdb re-called the 5' RACE reads and lists each CDR3 protein once. This sample's table reports 300,000 to 400,000 distinct CDR3 sequences. Input material: blood. The receptors were gathered from a human donor with ulcerative colitis or Crohn's disease, or a healthy co-twin of an affected twin (not recorded which).

This rearrangement joins TRBV25-1 to TRBJ2-7; TCRdb's D call, TRBD1, is unchecked because there is no DNA. This CDR3 is built from 14 residues. Germline V gives CDR1 MGHDK, CDR2 SYGVNS. The CDR3 loop is CASSVTGESYEQYF.

The CDR3 protein is CASSFGGTWYEQYF. V gene TRBV7-9 combines with J gene TRBJ2-7; with no DNA, the TCRdb D assignment of TRBD1 cannot be verified. The germline gives CDR1 SEHNR, CDR2 FQNEAQ (reference sequence). The CDR3 is made up of 14 amino acids.

This rearrangement joins TRBV20-1 to TRBJ2-5; as DNA is missing, the TRBD1 call by TCRdb cannot be tested. Germline lookup yields CDR1 DFQATT and CDR2 SNEGSKA (reference sequence). The CDR3 runs to 14 residues. This CDR3 is CSASTPGGAETQYF.

The rearrangement links TRBV5-5 to TRBJ2-7; TCRdb designates TRBD1, a call that cannot be tested without DNA. Germline V gene data show CDR1 as SGHKS and CDR2 as YYEKEE (reference sequence). CDR3 length: 16 residues. CDR3 sequence: CASSFGPGQVTYEQYF.

The CDR3 is CASSLSLREQYF. This chain joins TRBV13 and TRBJ2-7. Germline V lookup: CDR1 PRHDT, CDR2 FYEKMQ (reference sequence). This CDR3 has 12 amino acids.

The chain recombines TRBV5-1 with TRBJ1-5. The CDR3 is 15 residues long. Germline V gene lookup returns CDR1 SGHRS and CDR2 YFSETQ. The CDR3 is CASSLTGISNQPQHF.

The chain couples TRBV7-2 to TRBJ2-1. Germline V gives CDR1 SGHTA, CDR2 FQGNSA. The CDR3 sequence is 13 residues long. This chain's CDR3 is CASSLMQANEQFF.

This chain uses TRBV29-1 with TRBJ2-7; as DNA is missing, the TRBD1 call by TCRdb cannot be tested. The CDR3 loop spans 13 amino acids. In germline, CDR1 is SQVTM, CDR2 ANQGSEA. The CDR3 loop reads CSVDKAGVGEQYF.

The chain couples TRBV3-1 to TRBJ2-3. The germline CDR1 and CDR2 sequences are LGHDT and YNNKEL (reference sequence). This CDR3 contains 15 residues. The CDR3 here is CASSQLGDSQDTQYF.

This chain links TRBV13 with TRBJ1-1; TCRdb calls TRBD1, which cannot be checked without DNA. Germline values: CDR1 PRHDT, CDR2 FYEKMQ (reference sequence). CDR3 length: 12 residues. CDR3 residues: CASSPGATEAFF.

This chain connects TRBV7-2 to TRBJ1-4. Germline CDR1 is SGHTA and CDR2 is FQGNSA. The CDR3 has 13 residues. The CDR3 reads CASSLGLNEKLFF.

The chain employs TRBV30 and TRBJ2-7; TCRdb's D call, TRBD1, is unchecked because there is no DNA. Per germline, CDR1 GTSNPN and CDR2 SVGIG (reference sequence). CDR3 length equals 15 residues. The CDR3 spells CAWSVPDRVTYEQYF.

This rearrangement joins TRBV21-1 to TRBJ2-7; lacking DNA, the TRBD1 call made by TCRdb goes unchecked. TRBV21-1 is a pseudogene locus. The CDR3 covers 19 residues. The CDR3 loop reads CASSPNDERAGSLSYEQYF.

The CDR3 reads CASSQTTGGLETQYF. This chain connects TRBV7-7 to TRBJ2-5; TCRdb calls TRBD1, which cannot be checked without DNA. CDR1 is SSHAT, CDR2 FNYEAQ, per germline (reference sequence). The CDR3 is 15 residues long.

V gene TRBV7-3 combines with J gene TRBJ2-3; TCRdb proposes TRBD1, but this gene call is untestable without DNA. The germline V gene has CDR1 SGHTA and CDR2 FQGTGA. This CDR3 is 16 amino acids long. This CDR3 is CASSPTTGATVDTQYF.

The rearrangement joins TRBV14 to TRBJ2-3; the TRBD1 assignment by TCRdb is unverifiable without DNA. This CDR3 has 17 residues. The germline V gene encodes CDR1 SGHDN and CDR2 FVKESK. CDR3 residues: CASSQEFGQGITDTQYF.

The chain recombines TRBV5-1 with TRBJ2-2; TCRdb gives TRBD1 as the D gene, but with no DNA this cannot be confirmed. There are 16 residues in the CDR3. Germline V lookup: CDR1 SGHRS, CDR2 YFSETQ. The CDR3 loop is CASSLARGINTGELFF.